This T cell receptor beta chain stems from a study of OX40 agonist ivuxolimab in advanced cancers. Sequencing was performed with immunoSEQ multiplex PCR; in TCRdb, only in-frame clones are kept and a portion is missing. The sample consists of 50,000 to 75,000 clones, just over 90% of them appearing once. The ends were cut back, 0 bases at V and 2 bases at J, with 9 bases in the middle. Germline V gives CDR1 MRHNA, CDR2 SNTAGT. The CDR3 has 15 amino acids. The sequence was collected from an adult with an advanced solid tumor such as melanoma, head and neck, liver or kidney cancer. This chain uses TRBV6-4 with TRBJ2-3, with D unclear. The sample in question was CD4+ or CD8+ T cells sorted from blood, obtained in a trial of the OX40 agonist ivuxolimab. The CDR3 here is CASSDSEISTDTQYF. The CDR3 coding sequence is TGTGCCAGCAGTGACTCAGAGATTTCCACAGATACGCAGTATTTT.